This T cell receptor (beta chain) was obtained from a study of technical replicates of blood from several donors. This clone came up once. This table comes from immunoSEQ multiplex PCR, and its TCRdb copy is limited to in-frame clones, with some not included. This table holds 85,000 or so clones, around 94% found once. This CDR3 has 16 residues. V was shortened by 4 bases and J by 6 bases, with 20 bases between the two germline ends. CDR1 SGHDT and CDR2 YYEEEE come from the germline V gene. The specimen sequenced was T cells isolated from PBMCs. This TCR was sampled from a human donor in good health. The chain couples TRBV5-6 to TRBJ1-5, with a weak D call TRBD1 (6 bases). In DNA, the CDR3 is TGTGCCAGCAGCGGCGGGGGGGCAGGAATAGCTCAGCCCCAGCATTTT. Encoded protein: CASSGGGAGIAQPQHF.